This record looks at one T cell receptor beta chain sequence and its context. The antigen remains unidentified. This PCR relied on a set of 60 Vbeta primers and 13 Jbeta primers. Assay: immunoSEQ multiplex PCR; the TCRdb copy retains only in-frame clones and omits some. The top ten hold 1% to 1.5% of the sample, which has 150,000 to 200,000 clones, approximately 81% seen once. The data derive from a study of cytomegalovirus exposure and HLA in healthy donors. Study-wide points: Accurate prediction of HLA-A and HLA-B alleles (for most subjects) was reportedly achieved from TCR beta sequences.

The germline gives CDR1 SGHAT, CDR2 FQNNGV. The ends lost 10 bases at V and 3 bases at J; junction bases unmatched: 11. The CDR3 totals 15 residues. The V and J genes are TRBV11-2 and TRBJ1-4, with 7 bases lining up with TRBD1. This clonotype originated in a man in his forties or fifties in good health and CMV-seropositive. Sequencing input: PBMCs. CDR3 coding DNA: TGTGCCACCAAAGAGGGGGCGCAGCCTAATGAAAAACTGTTTTTT. As protein: CATKEGAQPNEKLFF.